These 23 T cell receptor beta chains came from one sample sequenced in a study of T cell repertoires in cytomegalovirus infection. MiXCR was run by TCRdb on the reads, yielding one entry per CDR3 protein. The sample includes approximately 770,000 distinct CDR3 sequences, around 29% seen only once; the top ten take less than 15%. Antigens of these TCRs are unknown. Sequenced material: cultured CD8+ T cells from PBMCs, taken from culture after CMV antigen stimulation. These receptors originate from a human donor in good health (CMV status not recorded). Some clones in this sample may be carry-over from other donors' samples.

This chain connects TRBV11-3 to TRBJ2-1; 8 bases align to TRBD1. Losses at the gene ends were 4 bases for V and 3 bases for J; bases not matched to a gene: 5. The CDR3 loop spans 15 amino acids. The V gene's germline CDR1 is SGHNT and CDR2 YENEEA. The CDR3 DNA reads TGTGCCAGCAGCTGGGGGGACAGGCTCTACAATGAGCAGTTCTTC. Its translation: CASSWGDRLYNEQFF.

In this sample, this clonotype turned up a few times. The genes are TRBV6-1 and TRBJ1-2; the D is unclear. The CDR3 has 17 residues. CDR1 and CDR2 from the germline V gene are MNHNS and SASEGT. Deletions cut 8 bases from V and 0 bases from J, with 22 bases between. CDR3 loop: CASSPLPHSGANYGYTF. The CDR3 DNA reads TGTGCCAGCTCCCCCCTCCCGCACAGCGGAGCTAACTATGGCTACACCTTC.

The V and J genes are TRBV28 and TRBJ1-2, with 7 bases identical to TRBD1. This CDR3 has 15 residues. Unmatched junction bases numbered 3, after V lost 2 bases and J lost 0 bases. Germline CDR1 MDHEN, CDR2 SYDVKM. CDR3 sequence (DNA): TGTGCCAGCAGTTTAGGACAGGCTGCTAACTATGGCTACACCTTC. Residues: CASSLGQAANYGYTF.

The rearrangement joins TRBV28 to TRBJ1-5; 9 nucleotides match TRBD1. The ends lost 5 bases at V and 4 bases at J; junction bases unmatched: 3. Germline CDR1 reads MDHEN; CDR2 reads SYDVKM. The CDR3 consists of 14 residues. The CDR3 DNA sequence: TGTGCCAGCAGTGACAGGGGGATTAATCAGCCCCAGCATTTT. This encodes CASSDRGINQPQHF. Based on the CDR3 plus reference TRBV28 and TRBJ1-5, the full variable domain is DVKVTQSSRYLVKRTGEKVFLECVQDMDHENMFWYRQDPGLGLRLIYFSYDVKMKEKGDIPEGYSVSREKKERFSLILESASTNQTSMYLCASSDRGINQPQHFGDGTRLSIL.

This clonotype was detected only a few times. The V call is TRBV10-3, the J call TRBJ2-1; the match to TRBD2 covers 14 bases. The CDR3 contains 14 residues. V lost 5 bases and J lost 7; bases outside the gene matches: 1. The germline CDR1 and CDR2 sequences are ENHRY and SYGVKD. CDR3 DNA: TGTGCCATCAGTTGGACTAGCGGGGGGAATGAGCAGTTCTTC. This sequence encodes CAISWTSGGNEQFF.

The chain is built from TRBV28 and TRBJ1-1, with a tentative D call TRBD1 (6 bases). V dropped 6 bases and J dropped 0 bases, with 14 bases sitting between them. From germline, CDR1 is MDHEN and CDR2 SYDVKM. CDR3 length: 15 amino acids. For the CDR3, the DNA is TGTGCCAGCAGCTCGATCGGGACACTGAACACTGAAGCTTTCTTT. Amino acid sequence: CASSSIGTLNTEAFF. Complete variable domain (other parts from reference TRBV28 and TRBJ1-1): DVKVTQSSRYLVKRTGEKVFLECVQDMDHENMFWYRQDPGLGLRLIYFSYDVKMKEKGDIPEGYSVSREKKERFSLILESASTNQTSMYLCASSSIGTLNTEAFFGQGTRLTVV.

This clonotype was counted only a few times. A junction end diverges from the germline sequence, so it may reflect a read error. The chain combines TRBV7-7 with TRBJ2-2; D not resolved. Germline-derived CDR1 and CDR2 are SSHAT and FNYEAQ (reference sequence). CDR3 length equals 12 residues. The CDR3 nucleotides read TGTGCTAGCAGCTTCGCCTCCGGGGAGCTGTTTTTT. It is translated as CASSFASGELFF.

This chain links TRBV5-6 with TRBJ1-1, with 9 bases that match TRBD1. V gave up 3 bases and J gave up 7 bases; unmatched junction bases: 1. The CDR3 has 12 residues. Germline CDR1 reads SGHDT; CDR2 reads YYEEEE. The DNA of the CDR3 is TGTGCCAGCAGCTGGACAGGGGATGAAGCTTTCTTT. This gives the protein CASSWTGDEAFF.

This chain connects TRBV6-1 to TRBJ1-2, with unresolved D. The V end lost 3 bases, the J end lost 7 bases, and 24 bases lay between the germline ends. The CDR3 has 17 residues. Germline-derived CDR1 and CDR2 are MNHNS and SASEGT. CDR3 nucleotide sequence: TGTGCCAGCAGTGATACCTACGAGGAAGGCGTATTAGGTGGCTACACCTTC. Translation gives CASSDTYEEGVLGGYTF.

This clonotype was seen only a few times. The genes are TRBV20-1 and TRBJ1-1, with 8 bases identical to TRBD1. V shed 6 bases, J shed 0 bases, and the junction held 9 bases outside the gene matches. Germline loops: CDR1 DFQATT, CDR2 SNEGSKA (reference sequence). This CDR3 comprises 15 residues. The CDR3 loop is CSAPDREPLNTEAFF. For the CDR3, the DNA is TGCAGTGCGCCGGACAGGGAACCCCTGAACACTGAAGCTTTCTTT.

This chain joins TRBV2 and TRBJ2-6; 7 bases line up with TRBD1. Trimming at V came to 4 bases and at J to 0 bases, leaving 12 bases not matched to a gene. The V gene's germline CDR1 is SNHLY and CDR2 FYNNEI. The CDR3 runs to 19 residues. Here the CDR3 reads CASSGYPGQPFSGANVLTF. In DNA form, the CDR3 reads TGTGCCAGCAGTGGATACCCGGGACAGCCCTTCTCTGGGGCCAACGTCCTGACTTTC.

The rearrangement joins TRBV19 to TRBJ2-4, with D possibly being TRBD2 (5 bases). CDR3 length equals 15 residues. Germline assignment: CDR1 LNHDA and CDR2 SQIVND (reference sequence). V dropped 7 bases and J dropped 8 bases, with 21 bases sitting between them. As DNA, the CDR3 is TGTGCCAGTATTCCTACAGCCATTCGGGGTGACATTCAGTACTTC. It yields the protein CASIPTAIRGDIQYF.

The rearrangement uses TRBV15 and TRBJ1-1; no definite D call. The CDR3 length is 13 residues. Germline V gene sequence: CDR1 LNHNV, CDR2 YYDKDF (reference sequence). The V gene lost 0 bases and the J gene lost 3 bases, with 5 bases spanning the gap. The CDR3 here is CATSREDDTEAFF. CDR3 coding DNA: TGTGCCACCAGCAGAGAAGATGACACTGAAGCTTTCTTT.

The chain employs TRBV15 and TRBJ2-3, with D perhaps TRBD1 (5 bases). The germline CDR1 and CDR2 sequences are LNHNV and YYDKDF (reference sequence). V was cut by 3 bases and J by 0 bases, with 7 bases left in between. The CDR3 sequence is 14 residues long. CDR3 coding DNA: TGTGCCACCAGCAGCAAGGGGAGCACAGATACGCAGTATTTT. Amino acid sequence: CATSSKGSTDTQYF.

The chain is built from TRBV6-1 and TRBJ2-5, with 15 bases matching TRBD2. Germline loops: CDR1 MNHNS, CDR2 SASEGT. This CDR3 spans 17 amino acids. The J segment lost 3 bases and the V segment lost 5 bases, leaving 7 bases of the junction unmatched. CDR3 sequence reads: CASSYTRTSGGEETQYF. DNA of the CDR3: TGTGCCAGCAGTTATACTCGGACTAGCGGGGGGGAAGAGACCCAGTACTTC.

This clonotype was detected only a few times. The chain uses TRBV4-3 and TRBJ1-2; D remains ambiguous. The CDR3 covers 16 residues. The V end lost 0 bases, the J end lost 4 bases, and 15 bases lay between the germline ends. Germline assignment: CDR1 LGHNA and CDR2 YSLEER. Written as DNA, the CDR3 is TGCGCCAGCAGCCAAGATCGGGGAACCCTACCCTATGGCTACACCTTC. It translates to CASSQDRGTLPYGYTF.

The chain uses TRBV27 and TRBJ2-1; 10 nucleotides match TRBD2. In germline, CDR1 is MNHEY, CDR2 SMNVEV (reference sequence). CDR3 length equals 15 residues. V was pared by 6 bases and J by 7 bases, with 9 bases of the junction left unmatched. The CDR3 spells CASSPQRGGLNEQFF. The CDR3 DNA sequence: TGTGCCAGCAGCCCCCAGCGGGGGGGCCTGAATGAGCAGTTCTTC.

V and J are TRBV11-3 and TRBJ2-2, with TRBD2 matching 10 bases. Germline V gives CDR1 SGHNT, CDR2 YENEEA. V lost 5 bases to trimming and J lost 0 bases; unmatched junction nucleotides: 15. The CDR3 has 20 amino acids. CDR3 protein: CASSPHGVSGGPTNTGELFF. The CDR3 DNA reads as TGTGCCAGCAGCCCCCATGGGGTTAGCGGGGGGCCAACGAACACCGGGGAGCTGTTTTTT.

This chain joins TRBV6-5 and TRBJ1-4, with a tentative D call TRBD1 (5 bases). The CDR3 totals 14 residues. Trimming took 7 bases from V and 4 from J, leaving 13 bases between them. Looked up from germline, CDR1 is MNHEY and CDR2 is SVGAGI. The chain's CDR3 is CASKKGLVNEKLFF. The CDR3 bases are TGTGCCAGCAAGAAGGGGCTGGTTAATGAAAAACTGTTTTTT.

This clonotype was seen more than once but under ten times. This chain links TRBV27 with TRBJ1-6; D uncertain. This CDR3 spans 13 amino acids. Trimming removed 10 bases from V and 10 bases from J, with 17 bases in between. Germline V lookup: CDR1 MNHEY, CDR2 SMNVEV (reference sequence). The CDR3 loop is CATTGDGDSPLHF. The CDR3 DNA is TGTGCCACCACGGGAGACGGAGACTCACCCCTCCACTTT.

This clonotype was detected a few times. The rearrangement links TRBV19 to TRBJ2-3; a weak D match, TRBD2 (6 bases). The germline CDR1 and CDR2 sequences are LNHDA and SQIVND (reference sequence). The CDR3 has 15 amino acids. V lost 3 bases and J 2 bases, leaving 12 bases between the germline ends. The CDR3 DNA is TGTGCCAGTAGTATGACGCGGGGTCCCACAGATACGCAGTATTTT. Protein sequence: CASSMTRGPTDTQYF.

This chain joins TRBV7-6 and TRBJ2-5; D remains ambiguous. The V gene lost 3 bases and the J gene lost 2 bases, with 7 bases spanning the gap. From germline, CDR1 is SGHVS and CDR2 FNYEAQ. This CDR3 is 13 amino acids long. In nucleotides, the CDR3 is TGTGCCAGCAGCTTCACCAATCAAGAGACCCAGTACTTC. Residues: CASSFTNQETQYF. The variable domain in full, with the rest retrieved from reference TRBV7-6 and TRBJ2-5, is GAGVSQSPRYKVTKRGQDVALRCDPISGHVSLYWYRQALGQGPEFLTYFNYEAQQDKSGLPNDRFSAERPEGSISTLTIQRTEQRDSAMYRCASSFTNQETQYFGPGTRLLVL.

The chain employs TRBV15 and TRBJ2-5; 8 bases line up with TRBD1. This CDR3 comprises 13 residues. V was pared by 4 bases and J by 5 bases, with 3 bases of the junction left unmatched. Germline V gene lookup returns CDR1 LNHNV and CDR2 YYDKDF (reference sequence). The CDR3 protein is CATSTDRVETQYF. CDR3 in DNA: TGTGCCACCAGCACGGACAGGGTCGAGACCCAGTACTTC.